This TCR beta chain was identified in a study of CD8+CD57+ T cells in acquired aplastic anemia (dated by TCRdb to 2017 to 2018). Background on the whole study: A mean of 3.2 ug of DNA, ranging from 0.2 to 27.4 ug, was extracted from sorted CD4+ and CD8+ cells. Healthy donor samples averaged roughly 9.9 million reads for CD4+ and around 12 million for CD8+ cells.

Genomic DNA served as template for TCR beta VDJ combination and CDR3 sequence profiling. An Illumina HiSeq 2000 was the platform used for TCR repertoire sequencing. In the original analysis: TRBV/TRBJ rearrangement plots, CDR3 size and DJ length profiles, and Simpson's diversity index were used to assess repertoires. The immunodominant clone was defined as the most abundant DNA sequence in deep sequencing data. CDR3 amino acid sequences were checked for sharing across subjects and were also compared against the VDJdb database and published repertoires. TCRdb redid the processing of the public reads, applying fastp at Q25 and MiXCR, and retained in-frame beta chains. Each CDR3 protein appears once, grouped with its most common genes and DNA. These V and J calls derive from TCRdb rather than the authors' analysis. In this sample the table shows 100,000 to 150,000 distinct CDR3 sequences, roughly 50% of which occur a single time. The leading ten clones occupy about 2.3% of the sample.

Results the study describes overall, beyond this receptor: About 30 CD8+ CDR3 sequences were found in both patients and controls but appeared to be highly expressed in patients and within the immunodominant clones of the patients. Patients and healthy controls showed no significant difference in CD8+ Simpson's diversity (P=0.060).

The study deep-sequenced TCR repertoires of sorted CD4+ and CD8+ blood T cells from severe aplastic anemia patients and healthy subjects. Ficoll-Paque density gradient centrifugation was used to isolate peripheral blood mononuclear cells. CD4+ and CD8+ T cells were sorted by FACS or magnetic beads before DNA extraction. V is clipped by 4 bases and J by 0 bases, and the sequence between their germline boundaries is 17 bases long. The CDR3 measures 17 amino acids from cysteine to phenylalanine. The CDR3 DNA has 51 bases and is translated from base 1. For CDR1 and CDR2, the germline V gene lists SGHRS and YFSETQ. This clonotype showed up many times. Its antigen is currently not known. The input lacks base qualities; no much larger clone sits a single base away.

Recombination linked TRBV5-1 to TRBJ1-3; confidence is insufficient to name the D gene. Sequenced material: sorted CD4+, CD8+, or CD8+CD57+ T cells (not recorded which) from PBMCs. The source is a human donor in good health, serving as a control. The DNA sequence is TGCGCCAGCAGCCCATTGGGGTTCCTGAGCTCTGGAAACACCATATATTTT. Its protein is CASSPLGFLSSGNTIYF. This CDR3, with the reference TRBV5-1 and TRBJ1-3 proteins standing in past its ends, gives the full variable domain KAGVTQTPRYLIKTRGQQVTLSCSPISGHRSVSWYQQTPGQGLQFLFEYFSETQRNKGNFPGRFSGRQFSNSRSEMNVSTLELGDSALYLCASSPLGFLSSGNTIYFGEGSWLTVV.